The TCR beta chain under discussion was sequenced for a study of metastatic and nonmetastatic thyroid tumors. Study-level results: Within blood and tumor, benign nodules reportedly had significantly lower TCR beta diversity than malignant thyroid tumors did.

TCRdb ran MiXCR on the PCR reads. The sample holds about 6,800 clones, 3% to 4% seen once. Concerning this clone: Its antigen is still unknown. The conserved closing phenylalanine or tryptophan is absent in this CDR3, likely reflecting a read error.

Patients had received no treatment of any kind before thyroid surgery. The length of the CDR3 is 12 residues. Germline values: CDR1 SQVTM, CDR2 ANQGSEA. V lost 3 bases, J lost 2 bases, and 7 bases lay in between. The chain employs TRBV29-1 and TRBJ1-2, with D unclear. The TCR originated in a female donor with papillary thyroid cancer or a benign thyroid nodule (not recorded which). Some clones in this sample may be carry-over from other donors' samples. What was sequenced was tumor tissue. The chain's CDR3 is CSVERLNYGYTL. The DNA for the CDR3 is TGCAGCGTTGAGAGATTAAACTATGGCTACACCCTC.